The 18 T cell receptor beta chains given below trace back to one sample, sequenced in a study of OX40 agonist ivuxolimab in advanced cancers. Assay: immunoSEQ multiplex PCR; the TCRdb copy retains only in-frame clones and omits some. The profile shows 60,000 to 75,000 clones, roughly 83% of them singletons. The material was CD4+ or CD8+ T cells sorted from blood, obtained in a trial of the OX40 agonist ivuxolimab. The source of these receptors is an adult with an advanced solid tumor such as melanoma, head and neck, liver or kidney cancer.

The V and J genes are TRBV19 and TRBJ2-1; D is uncertain. The V gene lost 3 bases and the J gene lost 1 base, with 7 bases spanning the gap. The germline V gene has CDR1 LNHDA and CDR2 SQIVND (reference sequence). The CDR3 sequence is 14 residues long. The CDR3 DNA reads as TGTGCCAGTAGTATTTTGTTTTCCTACAATGAGCAGTTCTTC. Its protein product is CASSILFSYNEQFF.

This chain connects TRBV2 to TRBJ1-5, with D tentatively TRBD1 (5 bases). Looked up from germline, CDR1 is SNHLY and CDR2 is FYNNEI. CDR3 length equals 14 residues. V lost 4 bases and J 6 bases, leaving 13 bases between the germline ends. The CDR3 reads CASSVSAGSQPQHF. The CDR3 region has the DNA TGTGCCAGCAGTGTAAGTGCAGGGTCTCAGCCCCAGCATTTT.

The chain is built from TRBV4-3 and TRBJ1-4; TRBD1 agrees at 8 bases. The CDR3 has 19 residues. The germline V gene has CDR1 LGHNA and CDR2 YSLEER. Unmatched junction bases numbered 9, after V lost 0 bases and J lost 0 bases. Here the CDR3 reads CASSQDRDRFVATNEKLFF. As DNA, the CDR3 is TGCGCCAGCAGCCAAGATCGGGACAGGTTTGTTGCAACTAATGAAAAACTGTTTTTT.

The CDR3 region has the DNA TGTGCCAGCAGCCCCCAGGTGAGCACCTACAATGAGCAGTTCTTC. As protein: CASSPQVSTYNEQFF. The genes are TRBV7-3 and TRBJ2-1; D is uncertain. Germline CDR1 SGHTA, CDR2 FQGTGA. The CDR3 contains 15 residues. V lost 5 bases to trimming and J lost 2 bases, with 13 bases between them.

The V call is TRBV18, the J call TRBJ1-5, with D possibly being TRBD1 (5 bases). CDR3 length: 12 amino acids. The ends were cut back, 3 bases at V and 9 bases at J, with 9 bases in the middle. Germline CDR1 KGHSH, CDR2 LQKENI. CDR3 coding DNA: TGTGCCAGCTCACCGGCAGGGTTGCCCCAGCATTTT. Translating gives CASSPAGLPQHF.

This clone was detected only a few times. The CDR3 loop reads CASSSDPLGAQETQYF. CDR3 in DNA: TGCGCCAGCAGCTCCGACCCGTTGGGGGCCCAAGAGACCCAGTACTTC. The chain has TRBV5-1 and TRBJ2-5; D might be TRBD1 (6 bases). Germline V gene data show CDR1 as SGHRS and CDR2 as YFSETQ. This CDR3 spans 16 amino acids. Trimming took 3 bases from V and 1 from J, leaving 16 bases between them.

The chain is built from TRBV19 and TRBJ2-1, with 9 bases lining up with TRBD2. J was trimmed by 0 bases and V by 5 bases; bases with no gene match: 5. Germline assignment: CDR1 LNHDA and CDR2 SQIVND (reference sequence). This CDR3 has 16 amino acids. In nucleotides, the CDR3 is TGTGCCAGTAGTCCTCTAGCGGGATACTCCTACAATGAGCAGTTCTTC. Translation gives CASSPLAGYSYNEQFF.

This clone was observed a single time. The chain links TRBV9 to TRBJ2-3; D unclear. CDR1 and CDR2 from the germline V gene are SGDLS and YYNGEE. This CDR3 region has 11 residues. The ends were cut back, 5 bases at V and 6 bases at J, with 7 bases in the middle. The CDR3 bases are TGTGCCAGCAGTTTAGAGGATACGCAGTATTTT. Protein: CASSLEDTQYF.

The chain carries TRBV9 and TRBJ1-1, with TRBD1 matching over 10 bases. V lost 3 bases to trimming and J lost 5 bases; unmatched junction nucleotides: 7. Germline lookup yields CDR1 SGDLS and CDR2 YYNGEE. CDR3 size: 15 residues. CDR3 residues: CASSAGQGLMTEAFF. The CDR3 nucleotides read TGTGCCAGCAGCGCGGGACAGGGGTTGATGACTGAAGCTTTCTTT.

The J gene is TRBJ1-4, the V gene TRBV28; D possibly corresponds to TRBD1 (6 bases). V was pared by 5 bases and J by 4 bases, with 20 bases between. The germline CDR1 and CDR2 sequences are MDHEN and SYDVKM. CDR3 size: 17 residues. CDR3 residues: CASSTNREARFNEKLFF. The CDR3 nucleotides are TGTGCCAGCAGTACCAACAGGGAGGCCCGGTTTAATGAAAAACTGTTTTTT.

The V call is TRBV5-1, the J call TRBJ1-1; possibly TRBD1 for D (6 bases). The germline V gene encodes CDR1 SGHRS and CDR2 YFSETQ. CDR3 length: 14 residues. With 2 bases removed from V and 1 base from J, the gap between germline ends came to 9 bases. CDR3 residues: CASSFGGPNTEAFF. The DNA for the CDR3 is TGCGCCAGCAGCTTTGGGGGGCCGAACACTGAAGCTTTCTTT.

The rearrangement links TRBV7-9 to TRBJ1-5; TRBD1 is a possible D gene (6 bases). V shed 5 bases and J shed 3 bases, with 11 bases lying between them. The CDR3 runs 14 residues. From germline, CDR1 is SEHNR and CDR2 FQNEAQ (reference sequence). The CDR3 DNA follows: TGTGCCAGCAGCCCCCTGGGGGCCAATCAGCCCCAGCATTTT. Residues: CASSPLGANQPQHF. Using reference TRBV7-9 and TRBJ1-5 for the parts outside the CDR3, the full variable domain is DTGVSQNPRHKITKRGQNVTFRCDPISEHNRLYWYRQTLGQGPEFLTYFQNEAQLEKSRLLSDRFSAERPKGSFSTLEIQRTEQGDSAMYLCASSPLGANQPQHFGDGTRLSIL.

This chain connects TRBV11-2 to TRBJ2-1; tentatively, D is TRBD2 (5 bases). CDR1 is SGHAT, CDR2 FQNNGV, per germline. Trimming took off 5 bases at V and 2 bases at J, with 13 bases between the two ends. This CDR3 has 15 residues. The CDR3: CASSQGLNAYNEQFF. The CDR3 DNA is TGTGCCAGCAGCCAAGGACTTAATGCCTACAATGAGCAGTTCTTC.

V and J are TRBV7-2 and TRBJ1-1; D uncertain. Between the trimmed V and J ends, which lost 1 base and 5 bases, there was a span of 11 bases. Germline assignment: CDR1 SGHTA and CDR2 FQGNSA. This CDR3 is 14 amino acids long. DNA for the CDR3: TGTGCCAGCAGCTTAGAACGTGGTGGGACTGAAGCTTTCTTT. Translating gives CASSLERGGTEAFF.

The gene calls are TRBV5-1 and TRBJ1-5; D unresolved. This CDR3 spans 16 amino acids. CDR1 is SGHRS and CDR2 is YFSETQ in the germline V gene. V was shortened by 2 bases and J by 6 bases, with 18 bases between the two germline ends. DNA of the CDR3: TGCGCCAGCAGCTTAGAGGGTCCCGGAGACGCTCAGCCCCAGCATTTT. Amino acids: CASSLEGPGDAQPQHF.

V and J are TRBV15 and TRBJ1-2, with D unresolved. Germline values: CDR1 LNHNV, CDR2 YYDKDF (reference sequence). The germline V and J ends were trimmed by 0 bases and 6 bases, with 11 bases remaining between them. The CDR3 length is 14 residues. CDR3 amino acids: CATSREGRVDGYTF. In DNA form, the CDR3 reads TGTGCCACCAGCAGAGAGGGTCGGGTCGATGGCTACACCTTC.

This clone was observed a single time. J is TRBJ1-1 and V is TRBV27; D is perhaps TRBD1 (6 bases). Germline CDR1 is MNHEY and CDR2 is SMNVEV (reference sequence). The ends were cut back, 3 bases at V and 1 base at J, with 9 bases in the middle. The CDR3 is made up of 14 amino acids. The CDR3, as DNA: TGTGCCAGCAGTTTTGGGGGCGAGAACACTGAAGCTTTCTTT. Encoded protein: CASSFGGENTEAFF.

The chain uses TRBV13 and TRBJ2-5; D may be TRBD1 (5 bases). Germline V gene lookup returns CDR1 PRHDT and CDR2 FYEKMQ (reference sequence). The V and J ends lost 0 bases and 0 bases respectively, with 8 bases between them. The CDR3 is 15 residues long. The DNA of the CDR3 is TGTGCCAGCAGCTTAGGTTTACAGGACCAAGAGACCCAGTACTTC. Protein sequence: CASSLGLQDQETQYF.